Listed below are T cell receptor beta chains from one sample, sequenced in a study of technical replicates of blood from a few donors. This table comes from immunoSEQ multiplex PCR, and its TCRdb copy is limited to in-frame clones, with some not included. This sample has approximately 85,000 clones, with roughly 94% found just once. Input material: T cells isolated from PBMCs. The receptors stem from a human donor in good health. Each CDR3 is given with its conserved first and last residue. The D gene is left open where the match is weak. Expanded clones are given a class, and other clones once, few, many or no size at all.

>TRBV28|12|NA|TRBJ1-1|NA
CASSLTGLEAFF
TGTGCCAGCAGTTTAACGGGACTTGAAGCTTTCTTT
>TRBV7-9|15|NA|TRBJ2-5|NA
CASSPPGGGQETQYF
TGTGCCAGCAGTCCCCCGGGTGGTGGTCAAGAGACCCAGTACTTC
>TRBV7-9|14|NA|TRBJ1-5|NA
CASRGGDSNQPQHF
TGTGCCAGCAGAGGAGGGGATAGCAATCAGCCCCAGCATTTT
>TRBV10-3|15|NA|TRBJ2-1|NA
CAISESDGGGNEQFF
TGTGCCATCAGTGAGTCGGATGGGGGAGGCAATGAGCAGTTCTTC
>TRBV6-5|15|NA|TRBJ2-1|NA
CASRFKPLGANEQFF
TGTGCCAGCAGGTTCAAACCCCTAGGGGCGAATGAGCAGTTCTTC
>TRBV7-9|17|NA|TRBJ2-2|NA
CASSKNGAGAHTGELFF
TGTGCCAGCAGCAAAAACGGGGCGGGGGCGCACACCGGGGAGCTGTTTTTT
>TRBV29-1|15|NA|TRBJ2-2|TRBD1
CSVVLGQGITGELFF
TGCAGCGTAGTCTTAGGACAGGGTATCACCGGGGAGCTGTTTTTT
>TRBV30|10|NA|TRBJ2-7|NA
CAYATGEQYF
TGTGCCTATGCAACGGGCGAGCAGTACTTC
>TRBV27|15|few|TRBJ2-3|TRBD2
CASKPGTIRTDTQYF
TGTGCCAGCAAGCCCGGGACTATACGCACAGATACGCAGTATTTT
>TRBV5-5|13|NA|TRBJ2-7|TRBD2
CASSQTSFYEQYF
TGTGCCAGCAGCCAGACTAGCTTCTACGAGCAGTACTTC
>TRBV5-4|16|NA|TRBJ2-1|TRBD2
CASSLFGSSGYNEQFF
TGTGCCAGCAGCTTGTTCGGGTCTAGCGGTTACAATGAGCAGTTCTTC